This TCR beta chain was obtained from a study of OX40 agonist ivuxolimab in advanced cancers. For the study at large: Ivuxolimab, an antibody that agonizes OX40 (CD134), was administered to the patients. General study points: At 0.1 to 3.0 mg/kg, CD4+ and CD8+ blood T cells expanded clonally by week 6. CD8+ T cells were the subset that, on average, had more expanded clones than CD4+.

Baseline was the first blood sampling point, followed by cycle 4 day 1 and cycle 7 day 1. A remark on this clone: Its antigen is unknown.

Sequencing used immunoSEQ multiplex PCR; TCRdb keeps in-frame clones, though not all of them. Among some 150,000 clones listed, 90% were seen once. This sample comprised CD4+ or CD8+ T cells sorted from blood, obtained in a trial of the OX40 agonist ivuxolimab. This receptor was taken from an adult with an advanced solid tumor such as melanoma, head and neck, liver or kidney cancer.

The CDR3 coding sequence is TGCGCCAGCAGCCTGGACAGGGCCGACGAGCAGTACTTC. It is translated as CASSLDRADEQYF. The rearrangement uses TRBV5-1 and TRBJ2-7; TRBD1 matches 8 bases. Trimming took 4 bases from V and 5 from J; bases not matched to a gene: 5. The CDR3 covers 13 residues. Germline CDR1 is SGHRS and CDR2 is YFSETQ.